The 21 T cell receptor beta chains below all came from one sample that was sequenced in a study of blood T cells in healthy people across ages. The second PCR ran about 7 to 12 cycles with a sample-barcoded 5' primer and J-beta primers. TCRdb passed the 5' RACE reads through MiXCR, listing each CDR3 protein once. The sample has 780,000 or so distinct CDR3 sequences, roughly 25% seen once; the top ten hold more than 3%. These same records also appear under a second study, on T cells of mothers and their children.

Sequenced input: blood. Source of these receptors: a boy aged 5-17 years in good health.

The chain has TRBV20-1 and TRBJ2-3; D is uncertain. Germline CDR1 DFQATT, CDR2 SNEGSKA (reference sequence). The CDR3 has 15 amino acids. Trimming stripped 6 bases from V and 2 bases from J, with 18 bases between. The CDR3 is CSAQKVSTTTDTQYF. Written as DNA, the CDR3 is TGCAGTGCCCAAAAAGTGTCTACCACCACAGATACGCAGTATTTT.

The CDR3 nucleotides are TGTGCCAGCAGCTTAACCGCGGACAGATCACCCCTCCACTTT. This translates into CASSLTADRSPLHF. The gene calls are TRBV7-3 and TRBJ1-6, with D possibly TRBD1 on 6 matching bases. Trimming took off 0 bases at V and 10 bases at J, with 10 bases between the two ends. Germline CDR1 SGHTA, CDR2 FQGTGA. The CDR3 extends over 14 amino acids.

The chain links TRBV5-5 to TRBJ2-7, with 8 nucleotides matching TRBD2. The length of the CDR3 is 14 residues. With V trimmed by 3 bases and J by 3 bases, 5 bases remained unmatched. The germline V gene encodes CDR1 SGHKS and CDR2 YYEKEE (reference sequence). The CDR3 DNA follows: TGTGCCAGCAGCTCCACTAGCGGCGACTACGAGCAGTACTTC. It translates to CASSSTSGDYEQYF.

There are a few counts of this clonotype. V gene TRBV6-5 combines with J gene TRBJ1-4; D not certain. Germline values: CDR1 MNHEY, CDR2 SVGAGI. This CDR3 has 20 residues. The V end was cut by 0 bases, the J end by 0 bases, with 20 bases between. In DNA form, the CDR3 reads TGTGCCAGCAGTTACTCGACACGGAAAAGCGGCTATGCAACTAATGAAAAACTGTTTTTT. Its translation: CASSYSTRKSGYATNEKLFF.

The gene calls are TRBV6-2 or TRBV6-3 and TRBJ1-2; D remains unclear. Trimming removed 1 base from V and 0 bases from J, with 12 bases in between. The CDR3 length is 16 residues. Germline V gene sequence: CDR1 MNHEY, CDR2 SVGEGT. The DNA for the CDR3 is TGTGCCAGCAGTTACTGGACGGATGCATCTAACTATGGCTACACCTTC. This translates into CASSYWTDASNYGYTF.

There are a few counts of this clonotype. This chain uses TRBV20-1 with TRBJ1-5; D is possibly TRBD1 (6 bases). The CDR3 length is 15 residues. Germline V gives CDR1 DFQATT, CDR2 SNEGSKA (reference sequence). Trimming shortened V by 3 bases and J by 2 bases, and 14 bases separated the two germline ends. This chain's CDR3 is CSASVQGGGNQPQHF. The CDR3 DNA follows: TGCAGTGCTAGTGTACAGGGAGGTGGCAATCAGCCCCAGCATTTT.

The genes are TRBV27 and TRBJ1-4; possibly TRBD1 for D (6 bases). V gave up 1 base and J gave up 5 bases, with 8 bases separating them. The CDR3 contains 14 residues. Germline CDR1 reads MNHEY; CDR2 reads SMNVEV (reference sequence). CDR3 residues: CASSLWQGNEKLFF. CDR3 sequence (DNA): TGTGCCAGCAGTTTATGGCAGGGGAATGAAAAACTGTTTTTT.

Only a few counts were recorded for this clonotype. The chain recombines TRBV12-3 or TRBV12-4 with TRBJ1-4; 9 bases align to TRBD1. The CDR3 contains 15 residues. Losses at the gene ends were 4 bases for V and 8 bases for J; bases not matched to a gene: 8. CDR3 sequence (DNA): TGTGCCAGCAGTTCCGCGACAGGGGGTGGAGAAAAACTGTTTTTT. Protein: CASSSATGGGEKLFF.

Worth noting for this clonotype: One end of the junction is discordant with germline, which a read error may explain. The chain joins TRBV11-2 to TRBJ2-7; no clear D. Germline CDR1 SGHAT, CDR2 FQNNGV. The CDR3 has 14 amino acids. Here the CDR3 DNA reads TGTGCCAGCAGCGTAGACATTGGAACCTACGAGCAGTACTTC. It encodes CASSVDIGTYEQYF.

The CDR3 DNA reads TGTGCCAGCAGCTCAAGTATCGGACAACCCAAAAACATTCAGTACTTC. Protein sequence: CASSSSIGQPKNIQYF. The chain employs TRBV5-5 and TRBJ2-4, with a weak D call TRBD1 (5 bases). The CDR3 consists of 16 residues. The germline CDR1 and CDR2 sequences are SGHKS and YYEKEE (reference sequence). V lost 3 bases and J lost 2, with 15 bases in between.

This clonotype was recorded a few times. The chain uses TRBV5-1 and TRBJ1-4, with D hard to call. Trimming left V 1 base short and J 5 bases short, with 9 bases between. The CDR3 consists of 14 residues. Germline V gene lookup returns CDR1 SGHRS and CDR2 YFSETQ. The CDR3 nucleotides are TGCGCCAGCAGCTTGCGCGACGGAAATGAAAAACTGTTTTTT. Translation: CASSLRDGNEKLFF.

The rearrangement links TRBV29-1 to TRBJ2-3, with 12 bases matching TRBD1. Germline CDR1 SQVTM, CDR2 ANQGSEA. Trimming cost V 4 bases and J 6 bases; bases outside gene matches: 8. This CDR3 region has 15 residues. The CDR3 sequence: CSVGPGTGGADTQYF. CDR3 DNA sequence: TGCAGCGTTGGTCCCGGGACAGGGGGCGCCGATACGCAGTATTTT.

The table lists this clonotype with a few counts. CDR3 sequence: CAWSMGLAGDEQFF. The CDR3 DNA reads TGTGCCTGGAGTATGGGACTAGCGGGCGATGAGCAGTTCTTC. The V and J genes are TRBV30 and TRBJ2-5; 12 bases are a match to TRBD2. The end of the DNA fits TRBJ2-1 better, so the J call may be wrong. This CDR3 spans 14 amino acids. Germline lookup yields CDR1 GTSNPN and CDR2 SVGIG (reference sequence).

The gene calls are TRBV29-1 and TRBJ2-7; D call uncertain. Trimming removed 5 bases from V and 2 bases from J, with 10 bases in between. CDR3 length: 12 residues. From germline, CDR1 is SQVTM and CDR2 ANQGSEA. The chain's CDR3 is CSVWAPPYEQYF. The CDR3 DNA sequence: TGCAGCGTTTGGGCCCCCCCCTACGAGCAGTACTTC.

This clonotype was observed a handful of times. The germline gene is not matched at one end of the junction; a read error may be the cause. The chain employs TRBV7-9 and TRBJ1-4; unclear D gene. Per the germline V gene, CDR1 is SEHNR and CDR2 is FQNEAQ (reference sequence). This CDR3 contains 15 residues. CDR3 in amino acids: CAGSLGSTENEKLFF. In nucleotides, the CDR3 is TGTGCCGGCAGCTTAGGATCCACCGAAAATGAAAAACTGTTTTTT.

The genes are TRBV20-1 and TRBJ1-2; 8 nucleotides line up with TRBD1. The V gene end was trimmed by 3 bases and the J gene end by 3 bases; junction bases not matched to a gene: 3. Germline assignment: CDR1 DFQATT and CDR2 SNEGSKA (reference sequence). This CDR3 spans 13 amino acids. The CDR3 is CSARETGDYGYTF. The CDR3 nucleotides read TGCAGTGCTAGGGAGACAGGGGACTATGGCTACACCTTC.

V is TRBV28 and J is TRBJ1-5, with D unresolved. Trimming pared 3 bases from V and 2 bases from J, leaving 11 bases between. The CDR3 length is 15 residues. The V gene's germline CDR1 is MDHEN and CDR2 SYDVKM. The CDR3 here is CASSFEGGGNQPQHF. The CDR3, as DNA: TGTGCCAGCAGTTTTGAGGGTGGGGGCAATCAGCCCCAGCATTTT.

This clonotype has more than one count but fewer than ten. The V call is TRBV20-1, the J call TRBJ2-3, with a tentative D call TRBD1 (5 bases). This CDR3 spans 15 amino acids. Germline CDR1 reads DFQATT; CDR2 reads SNEGSKA (reference sequence). Trimming cost V 5 bases and J 3 bases, with 18 bases left between them. The CDR3 coding sequence is TGCAGTGCTCCAACAATGAGAACAGGAACAGATACGCAGTATTTT. Its protein is CSAPTMRTGTDTQYF.

This clonotype was seen once. This rearrangement joins TRBV28 to TRBJ2-7; 10 positions agree with TRBD1. Germline V gives CDR1 MDHEN, CDR2 SYDVKM. V was clipped by 3 bases and J by 6 bases; unmatched bases: 8. The CDR3 runs 15 residues. The DNA of the CDR3 is TGTGCCAGCAGTTTCATGGGGACAGGGGCAGGCGAGCAGTACTTC. This encodes CASSFMGTGAGEQYF.

The rearrangement links TRBV19 to TRBJ2-7, with D perhaps assigned TRBD1 or TRBD2 (5 bases each). Trimming removed 4 bases at V and 4 bases at J, with 14 bases between. The CDR3 contains 14 residues. In germline, CDR1 is LNHDA, CDR2 SQIVND (reference sequence). CDR3 sequence reads: CASSTRRGEYEQYF. The CDR3 coding sequence is TGTGCCAGTAGTACCAGGCGAGGGGAGTACGAGCAGTACTTC.

The genes are TRBV6-2 or TRBV6-3 and TRBJ2-2; unclear D gene. Germline CDR1 MNHEY, CDR2 SVGEGT. The CDR3 runs to 13 residues. With 6 bases removed from V and 5 bases from J, the gap between germline ends came to 10 bases. CDR3 bases: TGTGCCAGCAGCCCTATCAATACCGGGGAGCTGTTTTTT. Its protein product is CASSPINTGELFF.